The sequence of this T cell receptor beta chain was determined in a study of breast tumors, draining lymph nodes, adjacent tissues. Germline assignment: CDR1 SGDLS and CDR2 YYNGEE. The V and J ends lost 4 bases and 4 bases, in that order; junction bases with no gene match: 9. The CDR3 totals 16 residues. The lymph nodes were axillary draining lymph nodes from breast cancer patients. TCRdb redid the calling of the multiplex PCR reads with MiXCR, one entry per CDR3 protein. Among approximately 230,000 distinct CDR3 sequences listed, 30% to 35% were seen once. The sequence derives from a female donor with breast cancer. Some clones in this sample may be carry-over from other donors' samples. The chain carries TRBV9 and TRBJ1-3; 9 nucleotides line up with TRBD1. Sample: axillary lymph node tissue. CDR3 coding DNA: TGTGCCAGCAGCCTCGAAGGACAGGGGCTGGGAAACACCATATATTTT. It yields the protein CASSLEGQGLGNTIYF.